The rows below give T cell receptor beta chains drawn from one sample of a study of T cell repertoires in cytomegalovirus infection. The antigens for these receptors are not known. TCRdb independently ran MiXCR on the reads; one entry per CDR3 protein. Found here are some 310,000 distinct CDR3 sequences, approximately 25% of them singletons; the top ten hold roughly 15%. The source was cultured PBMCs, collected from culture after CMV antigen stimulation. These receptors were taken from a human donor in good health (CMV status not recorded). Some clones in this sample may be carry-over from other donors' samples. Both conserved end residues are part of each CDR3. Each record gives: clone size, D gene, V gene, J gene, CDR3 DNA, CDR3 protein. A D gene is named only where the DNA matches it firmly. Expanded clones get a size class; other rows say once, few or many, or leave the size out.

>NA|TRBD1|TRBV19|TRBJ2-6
TGTGCCAGTAGCGGCTGGGGACAGGGGGCGTATGGGGCCAACGTCCTGACTTTC
CASSGWGQGAYGANVLTF
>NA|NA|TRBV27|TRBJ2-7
TGTGCCAGCAGTTTAGTGGGACAAGGGTCCTACGAGCAGTACTTC
CASSLVGQGSYEQYF
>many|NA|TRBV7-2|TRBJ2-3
TGTGCCAGCAGCTTAGACTTGGCTGCAACGCAGTATTTT
CASSLDLAATQYF
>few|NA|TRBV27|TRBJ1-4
TGTGCCAGCAGTTTAGCCAGGGTTAATGAAAAACTGTTTTTT
CASSLARVNEKLFF
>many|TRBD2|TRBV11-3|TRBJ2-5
TGTGCCAGCAGCCCGAGACTAGCGGCAGACCAAGAGACCCAGTACTTC
CASSPRLAADQETQYF
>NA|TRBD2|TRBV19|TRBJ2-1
TGTGCCAGTAGTATGGGCGGGAGGGCGGATGAGCAGTTCTTC
CASSMGGRADEQFF
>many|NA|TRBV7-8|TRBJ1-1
TGTGCCAGCAGCTTAGATAATTCGGGGGGCACTGAAGCTTTCTTT
CASSLDNSGGTEAFF
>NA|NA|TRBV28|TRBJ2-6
TGTGCCAGCAGTTTAGGAACAGCTGGGGCCAACGTCCTGACTTTC
CASSLGTAGANVLTF
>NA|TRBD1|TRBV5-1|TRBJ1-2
TGCGCCAGCCGGACAGGGGATGACAACTATGGCTACACCTTC
CASRTGDDNYGYTF
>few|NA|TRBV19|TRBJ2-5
TGTGCCAGTAGTATTCGGCCAGGGGATCAAGAGACCCAGTACTTC
CASSIRPGDQETQYF
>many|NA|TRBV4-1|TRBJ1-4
TGCGCCAGCAGCCAAGATCAGGAACGGTTAACAACTAATGAAAAACTGTTTTTT
CASSQDQERLTTNEKLFF
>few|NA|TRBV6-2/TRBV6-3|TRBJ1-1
TGTGCCAGCAGCCCGCCGTCCGATTTGAACACTGAAGCTTTCTTT
CASSPPSDLNTEAFF
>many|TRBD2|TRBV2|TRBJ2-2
TGTGCCAGCAGACCCGGGACTAGCTGGACCGGGGAGCTGTTTTTT
CASRPGTSWTGELFF
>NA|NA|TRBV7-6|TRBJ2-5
TGTGCTAGCAGCTTGGCCCAAATTAGCACGGCCCAGTACTTC
CASSLAQISTAQYF
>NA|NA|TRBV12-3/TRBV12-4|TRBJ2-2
TGTGCCAGCAGTTTTGCGCTGACCGGGGAGCTGTTTTTT
CASSFALTGELFF
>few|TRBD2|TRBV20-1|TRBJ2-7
TGCAGTGCTAGTCCCGGACTAGACCGCTACGAGCAGTACTTC
CSASPGLDRYEQYF
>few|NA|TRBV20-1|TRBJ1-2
TGCAGTGTTTCCCACAGCGGTGATCGGGGAGGCTACACCTTC
CSVSHSGDRGGYTF
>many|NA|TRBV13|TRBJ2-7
TGTGCCAGCAGCTTAGAGAGGACTCCCCTCAGCGAGCAGTACTTC
CASSLERTPLSEQYF
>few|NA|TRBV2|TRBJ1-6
TGTGCCAGCAGTGATACCAGGGTTTCACCCCTCCACTTT
CASSDTRVSPLHF
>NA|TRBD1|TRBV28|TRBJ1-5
TGTGCCAGCAGTATGGGACAGGGACATCAGCCCCAGCATTTT
CASSMGQGHQPQHF
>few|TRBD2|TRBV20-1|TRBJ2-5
TGCAGTGCCAGGACTAGCGGGAGGGCCGTCATAAGTTCGGAGACCCAGTACTTC
CSARTSGRAVISSETQYF
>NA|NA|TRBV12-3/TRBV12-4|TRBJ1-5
TGTGCCAGCAGTTTTGGGATATATAGCAATCAGCCCCAGCATTTT
CASSFGIYSNQPQHF
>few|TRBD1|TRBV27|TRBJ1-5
TGTGCCAGCAGTCTTACAGGGGGCTTTCAGCCCCAGCATTTT
CASSLTGGFQPQHF
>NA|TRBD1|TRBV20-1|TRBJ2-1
TGCAGTGCGTCCGGGACAGGGGGAAACAATGAGCAGTTCTTC
CSASGTGGNNEQFF
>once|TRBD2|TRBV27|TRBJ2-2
TGTGCCAGCAGTCCGCGGACTAGGATAATTACCGGGGAGCTGTTTTTT
CASSPRTRIITGELFF
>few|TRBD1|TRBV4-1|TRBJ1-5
TGCGCCAGCAGCCAGGACGGGACAGGGGGTCAGCCCCAGCATTTT
CASSQDGTGGQPQHF
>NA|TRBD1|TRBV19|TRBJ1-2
TGTGCCAGCCAATTTAAGACAGGGGGAAACTATGGCTACACCTTC
CASQFKTGGNYGYTF
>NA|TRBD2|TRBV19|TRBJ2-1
TGTGCCAGTGCTAGCGGGAGGGCCCCCAACAATGAGCAGTTCTTC
CASASGRAPNNEQFF
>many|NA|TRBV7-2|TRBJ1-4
TGTGCCAGCAGCGGGAGGACAGCCCTTAATGAAAAACTGTTTTTT
CASSGRTALNEKLFF
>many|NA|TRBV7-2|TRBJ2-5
TGTGCCAGCAGCACTAGACGGGGACGGGAGACCCAGTACTTC
CASSTRRGRETQYF
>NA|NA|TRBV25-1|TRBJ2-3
TGTGCCAGCACCGGACAGCCCTATACGCAGTATTTT
CASTGQPYTQYF
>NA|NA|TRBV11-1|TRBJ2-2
TGTGCCAGCAGCTTAGCCGGGTCATGGGGGCCGACCGGGGAGCTGTTTTTT
CASSLAGSWGPTGELFF
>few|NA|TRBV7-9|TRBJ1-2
TGTGCCAGCAGCTTAAAACAGGAAGACTATGGCTACACCTTC
CASSLKQEDYGYTF
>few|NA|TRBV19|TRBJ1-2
TGTGCCAGTAGTATAGATCTTTTTGTGGGCAGCACCTATGGCTACACCTTC
CASSIDLFVGSTYGYTF
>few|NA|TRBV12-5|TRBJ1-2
TGTGCTAGTGGTTTGCCCAGTAGGACACCTCATGGCTACACCTTC
CASGLPSRTPHGYTF
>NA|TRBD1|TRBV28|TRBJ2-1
TGTGCCAGCAGCGTAAGACAGGGGTCCTACAATGAGCAGTTCTTC
CASSVRQGSYNEQFF
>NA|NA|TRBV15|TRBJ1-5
TGTGCCACCAGCAGAGATAATCAGGGGCTTCAGCCCCAGCATTTT
CATSRDNQGLQPQHF
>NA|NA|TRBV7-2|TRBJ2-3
TGTGCCAGCGGACTATTTACAGATACGCAGTATTTT
CASGLFTDTQYF
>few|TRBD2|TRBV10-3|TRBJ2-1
TGTGCCATCAGTGTGGGCTTGGCGGGAGTCGGTGAGCAGTTCTTC
CAISVGLAGVGEQFF
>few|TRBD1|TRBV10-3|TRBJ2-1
TGTGCCATCAGTGAGTGGGACAGCTCCTACAATGAGCAGTTCTTC
CAISEWDSSYNEQFF
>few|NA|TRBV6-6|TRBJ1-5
TGTGCCAGCAGTTACTTGGGAAGGATTAGCAATCAGCCCCAGCATTTT
CASSYLGRISNQPQHF
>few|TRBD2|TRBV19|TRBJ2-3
TGTGCCAGTAGTAATTCGATGGGGACTAGCGTGACAGATACGCAGTATTTT
CASSNSMGTSVTDTQYF
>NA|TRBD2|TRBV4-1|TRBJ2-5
TGCGCCAGCAGCCATGGTGGACTAGCGGGCCATCAAGAGACCCAGTACTTC
CASSHGGLAGHQETQYF
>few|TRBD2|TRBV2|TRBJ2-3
TGTGCCAGCAGTGTTTCTCGGACTAGCGGGTCCACAGATACGCAGTATTTT
CASSVSRTSGSTDTQYF
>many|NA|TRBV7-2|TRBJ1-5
TGTGCCAGCAGCCCCGGGCGGGACAATCAGCCCCAGCATTTT
CASSPGRDNQPQHF
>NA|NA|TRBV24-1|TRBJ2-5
TGTGCCACCAGTGATAACAGCTTCCAAGAGACCCAGTACTTC
CATSDNSFQETQYF
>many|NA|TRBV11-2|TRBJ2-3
TGTGCCAGCAGCTTAGAGGGGGGAGGAGCGGATACGCAGTATTTT
CASSLEGGGADTQYF
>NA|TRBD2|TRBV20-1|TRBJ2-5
TGCAGTGCTAGGTCCTTTAGCGGGAGGGCCGGAGAGACCCAGTACTTC
CSARSFSGRAGETQYF
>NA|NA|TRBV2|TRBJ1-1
TGTGCCAGCAGTTGGGACGGGAACACTGAAGCTTTCTTT
CASSWDGNTEAFF
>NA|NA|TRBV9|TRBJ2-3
TGTGCCAGCAGCGTAAGTCAGGGGATCACAGATACGCAGTATTTT
CASSVSQGITDTQYF
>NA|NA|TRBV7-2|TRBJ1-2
TGTGCCAGCAGCTTAGAAACAGGGCAACCTCCTCCTTATGGCTACACCTTC
CASSLETGQPPPYGYTF
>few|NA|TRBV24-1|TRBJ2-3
TGTGCCACCAAGGTACAGGCCCCTAGCACAGATACGCAGTATTTT
CATKVQAPSTDTQYF
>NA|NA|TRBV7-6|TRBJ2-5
TGTGCCAGCAGCGTCGCTAATTACCAAGAGACCCAGTACTTC
CASSVANYQETQYF
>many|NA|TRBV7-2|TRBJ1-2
TGTGCCAGCAGCCCTCCGGGGCGGAACTATGGCTACACCTTC
CASSPPGRNYGYTF
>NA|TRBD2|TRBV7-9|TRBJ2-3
TGTGCCAGCAGCTTCCAGACGACTAGCGGAAACACAGATACGCAGTATTTT
CASSFQTTSGNTDTQYF
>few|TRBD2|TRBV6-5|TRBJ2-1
TGTGCCAGCAGTTACTCGAGCGGGGTCGGGAATGAGCAGTTCTTC
CASSYSSGVGNEQFF
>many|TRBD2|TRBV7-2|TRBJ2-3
TGTGCCAGCAGCTTAGCGGCTAGCGGGAGTGGTGTAGATACGCAGTATTTT
CASSLAASGSGVDTQYF
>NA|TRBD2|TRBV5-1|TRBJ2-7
TGCGCCAGCAGCACCGGGGGGGCGACGTTAGGGTACGAGCAGTACTTC
CASSTGGATLGYEQYF
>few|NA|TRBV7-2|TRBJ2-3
TGTGCCAGCAGCTTAGGAGTAGCGGATAACTCAGATACGCAGTATTTT
CASSLGVADNSDTQYF
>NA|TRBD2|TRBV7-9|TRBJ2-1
TGTGCCAGCAGCTTGACTAGCGGACCCCTCGGCAATGAGCAGTTCTTC
CASSLTSGPLGNEQFF